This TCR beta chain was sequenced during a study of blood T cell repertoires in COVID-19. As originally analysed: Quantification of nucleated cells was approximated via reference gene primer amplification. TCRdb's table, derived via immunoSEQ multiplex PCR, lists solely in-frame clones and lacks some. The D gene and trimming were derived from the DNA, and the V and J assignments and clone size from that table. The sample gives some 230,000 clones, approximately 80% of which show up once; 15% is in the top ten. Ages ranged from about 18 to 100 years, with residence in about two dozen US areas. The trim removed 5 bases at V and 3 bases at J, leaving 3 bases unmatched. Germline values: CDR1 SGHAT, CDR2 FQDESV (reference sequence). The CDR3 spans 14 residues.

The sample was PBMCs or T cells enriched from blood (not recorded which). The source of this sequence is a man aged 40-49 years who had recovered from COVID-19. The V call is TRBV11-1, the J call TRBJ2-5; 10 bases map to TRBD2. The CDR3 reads CASSPTSGEETQYF. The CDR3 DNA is TGTGCCAGCAGCCCTACTAGCGGGGAAGAGACCCAGTACTTC.